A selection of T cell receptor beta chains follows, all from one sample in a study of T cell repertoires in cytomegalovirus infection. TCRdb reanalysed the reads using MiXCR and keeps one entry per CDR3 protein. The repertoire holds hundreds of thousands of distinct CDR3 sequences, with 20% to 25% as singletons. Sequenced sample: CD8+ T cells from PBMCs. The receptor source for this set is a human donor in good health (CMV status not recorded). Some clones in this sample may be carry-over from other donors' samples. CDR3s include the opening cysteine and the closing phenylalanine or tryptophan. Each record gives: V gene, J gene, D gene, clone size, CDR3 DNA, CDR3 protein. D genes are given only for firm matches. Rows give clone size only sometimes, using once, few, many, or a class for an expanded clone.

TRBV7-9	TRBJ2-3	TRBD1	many	TGTGCCAGCACCGCTCAGGGGGCGGCAGATACGCAGTATTTT	CASTAQGAADTQYF
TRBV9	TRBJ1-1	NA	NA	TGTGCCAGCAGCGTAGAAGGGGTGCGGGGGACTGAAGCTTTCTTT	CASSVEGVRGTEAFF
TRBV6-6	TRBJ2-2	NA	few	TGTGCCAGCAGCCAATTTGGACAGCCGAACACCGGGGAGCTGTTTTTT	CASSQFGQPNTGELFF
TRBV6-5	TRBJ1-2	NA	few	TGTGCCAGCAGTTGGGTCGTATCAGACTATGGCTACACCTTC	CASSWVVSDYGYTF
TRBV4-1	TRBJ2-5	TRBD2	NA	TGCGCCAGCAGCCAAGGACTGACTAGCGGGGGATGGGCCCAGTACTTC	CASSQGLTSGGWAQYF
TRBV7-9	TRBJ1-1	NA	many	TGTGCCAGCAGCTTAGCAACAGGCAAAAGTCTAGATTCTGAAGCTTTCTTT	CASSLATGKSLDSEAFF
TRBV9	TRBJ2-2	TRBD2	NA	TGTGCCAGCAGCGTAGTGGCAACAGCGGGGGGGCCCACCGGGGAGCTGTTTTTT	CASSVVATAGGPTGELFF
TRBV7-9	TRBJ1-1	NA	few	TGTGCCAGCAGCTTAGTTGGTAGTCTTCCTTTCTTT	CASSLVGSLPFF
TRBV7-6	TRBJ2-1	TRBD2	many	TGTGCCAGCAGCTTAGCGGGGACTAGCGGGGGCGTGGACAGTGAGCAGTTCTTC	CASSLAGTSGGVDSEQFF
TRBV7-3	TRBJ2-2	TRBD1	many	TGTGCCAGCAGCCCCGACAGGGCAATCGGGGAGCTGTTTTTT	CASSPDRAIGELFF
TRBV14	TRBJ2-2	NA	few	TGTGCCAGCAGCTGGGGACATCCCTTCACCGGGGAGCTGTTTTTT	CASSWGHPFTGELFF
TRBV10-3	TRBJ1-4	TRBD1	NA	TGTGCCATCAGCGTACGACAGGGTGCTAATGAAAAACTGTTTTTT	CAISVRQGANEKLFF
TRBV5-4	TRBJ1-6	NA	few	TGTGCCAGCAGCCCCAACCCCAATTCACCCCTCCACTTT	CASSPNPNSPLHF
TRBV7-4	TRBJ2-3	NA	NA	TGTGCCAGCACGCTGGGACGTTACCTCACAGATACGCAGTATTTT	CASTLGRYLTDTQYF
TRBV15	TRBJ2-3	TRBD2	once	TGTGCCACCAGCAAATTAGCGGGGGTGAGCACAGATACGCAGTATTTT	CATSKLAGVSTDTQYF
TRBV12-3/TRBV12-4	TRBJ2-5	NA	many	TGTGCCAGCAGTTTTGTCTCCGGCGCTACGGGTCCGACCTGGGAGACCCAGTACTTC	CASSFVSGATGPTWETQYF
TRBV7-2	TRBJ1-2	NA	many	TGTGCCAGCAGCTCCAGGGGTACGAGAGGCTACACCTTC	CASSSRGTRGYTF
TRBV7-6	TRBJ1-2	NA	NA	TGTGCCAGCATCCCGACCAAGTTCAAGGACTATGGCTACACCTTC	CASIPTKFKDYGYTF
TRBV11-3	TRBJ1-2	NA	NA	TGTGCCAGCAGCTCTCGTTCCCCCGAGGACCACCGTGTTATGGCGGGCTATGGCTACACCTTC	CASSSRSPEDHRVMAGYGYTF
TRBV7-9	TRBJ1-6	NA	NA	TGTGCCAGCAGCTTAGGACGAGCGTGGAAACTCCACTTT	CASSLGRAWKLHF
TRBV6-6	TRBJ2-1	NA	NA	TGTGCCAGCAGTTACATGGTCACCAGCTCCTACAATGAGCAGTCCTTC	CASSYMVTSSYNEQSF
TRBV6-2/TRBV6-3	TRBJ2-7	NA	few	TGTGCCAGCAGCTCAAACGCGTACGAGCAGTACTTC	CASSSNAYEQYF
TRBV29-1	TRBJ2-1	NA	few	TGCAGCGTTGTGGTCAGGGTTAACTATGAGCAGTTCTTC	CSVVVRVNYEQFF
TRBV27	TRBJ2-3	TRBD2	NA	TGTGCCAGCAACAGCCTAGCGGGGGGCGTCGGTGATACGCAGTATTTT	CASNSLAGGVGDTQYF
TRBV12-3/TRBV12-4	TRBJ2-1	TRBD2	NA	TGTGCCAGCAGTTTTGGGGCGGGGGGCCTCTATGAGCAGTTCTTC	CASSFGAGGLYEQFF
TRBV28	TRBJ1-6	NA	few	TGTGCCAGCAGTGTGGACTGGAGCTCCTATAATTCACCCCTCCACTTT	CASSVDWSSYNSPLHF
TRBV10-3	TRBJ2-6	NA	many	TGTGCCATCAGGGACAAATCCTCTGGGGCCAACGTCCTGACTTTC	CAIRDKSSGANVLTF
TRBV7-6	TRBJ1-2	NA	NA	TGTGCCAGCAGCCCAGAGGGGTGGAACTATGGCTACACCTTC	CASSPEGWNYGYTF
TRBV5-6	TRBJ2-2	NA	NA	TGTGCCAGCAGCCATAGGGAAGACACCGGGGAGCTGTTTTTT	CASSHREDTGELFF
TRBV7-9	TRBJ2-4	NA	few	TGTGCCAGCAGCGCTCGGACGCGGAACATTCAGTACTTC	CASSARTRNIQYF
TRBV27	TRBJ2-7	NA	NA	TGTGCCAGCAAGACCGCCGGGACCGATACCTACGAGCAGTACTTC	CASKTAGTDTYEQYF
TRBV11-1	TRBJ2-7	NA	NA	TGTGCCAGCAGCTACGGACAGAACGAGCAGTACTTC	CASSYGQNEQYF
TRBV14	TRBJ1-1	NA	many	TGTGCCAGCAGCCAACGGGGGCGCCCCGCTGAAGCTTTCTTT	CASSQRGRPAEAFF
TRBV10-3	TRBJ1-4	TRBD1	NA	TGTGCCATCAGTGACTACAGGGGACCTGAAAAACTGTTTTTT	CAISDYRGPEKLFF
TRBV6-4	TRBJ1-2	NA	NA	TGTGCCAGCAGTGACGAGGTGCACTATGGCTACACCTTC	CASSDEVHYGYTF
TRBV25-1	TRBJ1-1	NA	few	TGTGCCAGCAGTGAATCGGACGGCTTGAACACTGAAGCTTTCTTT	CASSESDGLNTEAFF
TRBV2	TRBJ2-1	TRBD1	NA	TGTGCCGTTCTATCGACAGGGGGAAACAATGAGCAGTTCTTC	CAVLSTGGNNEQFF
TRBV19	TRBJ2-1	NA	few	TGTGCCAGTAGTATCGCGGGCCAGGGTAACAATGAGCAGTTCTTC	CASSIAGQGNNEQFF
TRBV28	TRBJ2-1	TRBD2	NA	TGTGCCAGCATCCAGAGCGGGAGCTTCTACAATGAGCAGTTCTTC	CASIQSGSFYNEQFF
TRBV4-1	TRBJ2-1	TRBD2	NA	TGCGCCAGCAGCCTTCGCAGCGGGGGGAACCCCAATGAGCAGTTCTTC	CASSLRSGGNPNEQFF
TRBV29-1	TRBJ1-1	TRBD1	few	TGCAGCGCGGACAGGGGACCTACCGAAGCTTTCTTT	CSADRGPTEAFF
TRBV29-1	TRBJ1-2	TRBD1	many	TGCAGCGTTACGACAGGGGGAGACTATGGCTACACCTTC	CSVTTGGDYGYTF
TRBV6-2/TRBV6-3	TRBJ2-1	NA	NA	TGTGCCAGCAGTTATCAATACAATGAGCAGTTCTTC	CASSYQYNEQFF
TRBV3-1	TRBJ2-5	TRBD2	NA	TGTGCCAGCAGCCAGGGGGGACTAGCGGGGGAAGAGACCCAGTACTTC	CASSQGGLAGEETQYF
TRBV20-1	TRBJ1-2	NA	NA	TGCAGTGCTCCTACACCCGGAGCAGGGCGGAACTATGGCTACACCTTC	CSAPTPGAGRNYGYTF
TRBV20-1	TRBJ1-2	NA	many	TGCAGTACTGGGCGAACTCTTACCTTC	CSTGRTLTF
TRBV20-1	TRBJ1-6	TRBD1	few	TGCAGTGCAAGCGACAGGGAGAGCTCCTATAATTCACCCCTCCACTTT	CSASDRESSYNSPLHF
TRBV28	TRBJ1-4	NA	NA	TGTGCCAGCAGGGCGGACATTTTTGATGAAAAACTGTTTTTT	CASRADIFDEKLFF
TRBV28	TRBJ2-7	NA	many	TGTGCCAGCAGTTTGGTGAACTCCTACGAGCAGTACTTC	CASSLVNSYEQYF
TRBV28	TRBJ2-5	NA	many	TGTGCCAGCAGTTTATTGTCAGGACAGGAGACCCAGTACTTC	CASSLLSGQETQYF
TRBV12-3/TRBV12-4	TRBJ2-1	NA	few	TGTGCCAGCAACGAACTATTGAACAATGAGCAGTTCTTC	CASNELLNNEQFF
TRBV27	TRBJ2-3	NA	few	TGTGCCAGCACCTTCAAGGCCGCCGGGTGGCATACGCAGTATTTT	CASTFKAAGWHTQYF
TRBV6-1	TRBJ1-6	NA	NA	TGTGCCAGCGTTGAATGGCTCTTTTTTGAGGGTTATTCACCCCTCCACTTT	CASVEWLFFEGYSPLHF